This T cell receptor beta chain was sequenced in a study of T cell repertoires in cytomegalovirus infection (dated by TCRdb to about 2019). For context, the study as a whole: Alongside well-studied HLA-B-restricted epitopes, the peptide stimulations were aimed at recently identified HLA-C-restricted CMV epitopes, whose presentation resists viral immunomodulation. The HLA type of each donor mattered for the analysis, because public TCR beta signatures pointed to carriage of CMV infection along with the matching HLA type. On the study overall, not on this receptor specifically: The ex vivo response was dominated by HLA-C-restricted CMV-specific TCR beta clonotypes, which also provided the single most frequent clonotype in two of eight donors. In both this cohort and an independent cohort of 352 donors, the cumulative frequency of public TCR beta family members distinguished carriers of CMV infection plus the relevant HLA type.

The sample's treatment or condition, from its label and the paper: in vitro stimulation with specific CMV peptide epitopes to enrich CMV-specific T cells. This clonotype was seen only a few times. This receptor's antigen is unknown. Qualities for individual bases were not recorded, and no much larger clone is one base off. Instrument on record: Illumina HiSeq 1500. TCRdb cleaned the public reads at Q25 with fastp, built clones with MiXCR and kept in-frame beta chains. Every distinct CDR3 protein forms one entry, paired with its most common genes and DNA. The sample table contains some 220,000 distinct CDR3 sequences; only one count was recorded for 35% to 45% of them. The ten largest clones capture roughly three fifths of the sample. V was cut back by 5 bases and J by 4 bases, leaving a gap of 12 bases between them. The cysteine opens and the phenylalanine closes a CDR3 of 13 amino acids. Only the CDR3 region is kept as DNA, spanning 39 bases read in frame from base 1. The CDR1 and CDR2 encoded by the germline V gene (reference sequence) are SEHNR and FQNEAQ.

This receptor was obtained from a human donor in good health (CMV status not recorded). Some clones in this sample may be carry-over from other donors' samples. The source material was CD8+ T cells from cultured PBMCs, sampled from culture after CMV antigen stimulation. The chain couples TRBV7-9 to TRBJ2-7; the D gene assignment is ambiguous. The CDR3 loop reads CASSVGSLYEQYF. In nucleotide form, the sequence is TGTGCCAGCAGCGTAGGGTCCCTATACGAGCAGTACTTC.